This TCR beta chain originates from a study of blood T cells in healthy people across ages. This clonotype has more than one count but fewer than ten. CDR3 length equals 13 residues. Per germline, CDR1 SGHRS and CDR2 YFSETQ. V shed 4 bases and J shed 6 bases, with 12 bases lying between them. The use of a sample-barcoded 5' primer and a J-beta primer mix characterized a second PCR of roughly 7 to 12 cycles. MiXCR was run by TCRdb on the 5' RACE reads, yielding one entry per CDR3 protein. Among about 570,000 distinct CDR3 sequences listed, 25% to 30% were seen once. The sequence was collected from a woman in her seventies in good health. Sample: blood. The genes are TRBV5-1 and TRBJ2-3; D not resolved. The CDR3, as DNA: TGCGCCAGCAGCCCCCTGACCGCCGATACGCAGTATTTT. Translated, it gives CASSPLTADTQYF.